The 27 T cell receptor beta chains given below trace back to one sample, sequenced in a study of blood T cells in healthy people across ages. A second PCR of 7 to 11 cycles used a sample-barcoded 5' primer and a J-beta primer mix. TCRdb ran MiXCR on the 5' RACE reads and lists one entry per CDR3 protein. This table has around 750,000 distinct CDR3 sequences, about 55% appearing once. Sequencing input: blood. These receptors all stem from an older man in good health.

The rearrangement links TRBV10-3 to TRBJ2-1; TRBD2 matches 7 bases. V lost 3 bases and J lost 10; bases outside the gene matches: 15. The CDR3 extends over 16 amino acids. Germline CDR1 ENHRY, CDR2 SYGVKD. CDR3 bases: TGTGCCATCAGTGAAGGGGAGCGGGGTACGCCGGGGGAGCAGTTCTTC. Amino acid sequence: CAISEGERGTPGEQFF.

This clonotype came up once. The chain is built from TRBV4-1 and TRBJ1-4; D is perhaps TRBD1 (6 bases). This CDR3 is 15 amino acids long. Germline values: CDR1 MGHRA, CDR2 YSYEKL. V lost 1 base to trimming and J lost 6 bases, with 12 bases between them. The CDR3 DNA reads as TGCGCCAGCAGCCAAGTATGGACAGCCCATGAAAAACTGTTTTTT. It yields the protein CASSQVWTAHEKLFF.

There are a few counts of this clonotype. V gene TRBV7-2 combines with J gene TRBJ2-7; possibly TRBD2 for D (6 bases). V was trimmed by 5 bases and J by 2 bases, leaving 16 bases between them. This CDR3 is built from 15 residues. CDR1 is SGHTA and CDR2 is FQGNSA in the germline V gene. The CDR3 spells CASSQNSGFPYEQYF. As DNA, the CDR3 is TGTGCCAGCAGCCAGAATAGCGGATTTCCCTACGAGCAGTACTTC.

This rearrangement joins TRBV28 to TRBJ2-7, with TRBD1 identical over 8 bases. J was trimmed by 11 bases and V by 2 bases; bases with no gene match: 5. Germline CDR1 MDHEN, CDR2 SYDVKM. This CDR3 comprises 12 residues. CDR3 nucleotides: TGTGCCAGCAGTTTACTGCCGACAGGGGAGTACTTC. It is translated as CASSLLPTGEYF.

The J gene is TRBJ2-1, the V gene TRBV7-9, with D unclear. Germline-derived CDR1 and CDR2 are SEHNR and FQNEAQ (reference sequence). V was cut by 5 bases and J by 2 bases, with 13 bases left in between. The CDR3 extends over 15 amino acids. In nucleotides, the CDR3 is TGTGCCAGCAGCCAACGGGCCGGGCCCTACAATGAGCAGTTCTTC. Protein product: CASSQRAGPYNEQFF. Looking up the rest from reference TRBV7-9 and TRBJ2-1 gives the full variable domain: DTGVSQNPRHKITKRGQNVTFRCDPISEHNRLYWYRQTLGQGPEFLTYFQNEAQLEKSRLLSDRFSAERPKGSFSTLEIQRTEQGDSAMYLCASSQRAGPYNEQFFGPGTRLTVL.

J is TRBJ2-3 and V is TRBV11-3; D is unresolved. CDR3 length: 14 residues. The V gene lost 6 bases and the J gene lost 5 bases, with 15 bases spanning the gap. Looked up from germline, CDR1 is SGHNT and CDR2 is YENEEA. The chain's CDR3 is CASSTDGPGDTQYF. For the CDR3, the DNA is TGTGCCAGCAGTACGGACGGGCCCGGAGATACGCAGTATTTT.

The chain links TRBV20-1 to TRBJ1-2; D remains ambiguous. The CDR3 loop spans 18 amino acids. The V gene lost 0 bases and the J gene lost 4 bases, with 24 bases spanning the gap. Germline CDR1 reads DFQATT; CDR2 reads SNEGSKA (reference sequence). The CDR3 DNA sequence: TGCAGTGCTAGAGATCAAAGACTCCAACAGTCTATTATCTATGGCTACACCTTC. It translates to CSARDQRLQQSIIYGYTF.

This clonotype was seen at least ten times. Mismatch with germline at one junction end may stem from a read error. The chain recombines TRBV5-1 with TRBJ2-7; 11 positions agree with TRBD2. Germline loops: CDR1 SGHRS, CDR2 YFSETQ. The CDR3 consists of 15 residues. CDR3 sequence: CASSLGLAGSYEQYF. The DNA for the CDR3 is TGTGCCAGCAGCTTAGGACTAGCGGGTTCCTACGAGCAGTACTTC.

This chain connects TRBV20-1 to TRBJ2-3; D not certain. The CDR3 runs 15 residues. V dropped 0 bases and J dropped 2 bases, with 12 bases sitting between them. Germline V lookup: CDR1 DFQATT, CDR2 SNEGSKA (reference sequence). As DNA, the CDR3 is TGCAGTGCTAGAGATGTGAGAGGCTCCACAGATACGCAGTATTTT. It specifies CSARDVRGSTDTQYF.

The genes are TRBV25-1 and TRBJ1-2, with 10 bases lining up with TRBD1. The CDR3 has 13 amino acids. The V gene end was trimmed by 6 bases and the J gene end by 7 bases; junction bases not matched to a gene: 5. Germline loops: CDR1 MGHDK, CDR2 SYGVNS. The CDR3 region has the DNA TGTGCCAGCAGAGTGACAGGGGGCTTTGGCTACACCTTC. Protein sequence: CASRVTGGFGYTF.

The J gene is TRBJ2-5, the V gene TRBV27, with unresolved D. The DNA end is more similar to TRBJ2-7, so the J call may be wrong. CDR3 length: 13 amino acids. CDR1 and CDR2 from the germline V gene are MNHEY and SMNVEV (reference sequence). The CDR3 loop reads CASSHGFIYEQYF. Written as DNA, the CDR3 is TGTGCCAGCAGTCACGGCTTTATCTACGAGCAGTACTTC.

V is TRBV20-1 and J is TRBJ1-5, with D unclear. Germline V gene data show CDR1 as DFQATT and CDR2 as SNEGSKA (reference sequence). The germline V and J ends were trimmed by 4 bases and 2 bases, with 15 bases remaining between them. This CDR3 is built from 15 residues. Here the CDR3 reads CSAIHGIMGNQPQHF. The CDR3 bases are TGCAGTGCTATACACGGGATAATGGGCAATCAGCCCCAGCATTTT.

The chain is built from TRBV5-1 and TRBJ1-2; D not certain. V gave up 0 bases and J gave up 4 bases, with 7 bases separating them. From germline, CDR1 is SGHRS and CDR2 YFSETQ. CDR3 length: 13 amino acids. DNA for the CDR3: TGCGCCAGCAGCTTGGAAGGGCCCTATGGCTACACCTTC. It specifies CASSLEGPYGYTF. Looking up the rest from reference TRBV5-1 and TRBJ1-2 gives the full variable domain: KAGVTQTPRYLIKTRGQQVTLSCSPISGHRSVSWYQQTPGQGLQFLFEYFSETQRNKGNFPGRFSGRQFSNSRSEMNVSTLELGDSALYLCASSLEGPYGYTFGSGTRLTVV.

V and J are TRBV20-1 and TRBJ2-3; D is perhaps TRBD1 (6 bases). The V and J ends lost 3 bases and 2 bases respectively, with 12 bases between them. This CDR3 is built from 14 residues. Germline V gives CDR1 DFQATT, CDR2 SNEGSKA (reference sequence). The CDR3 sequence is CSASFPGDTDTQYF. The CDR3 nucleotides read TGCAGTGCTAGTTTCCCAGGGGACACAGATACGCAGTATTTT.

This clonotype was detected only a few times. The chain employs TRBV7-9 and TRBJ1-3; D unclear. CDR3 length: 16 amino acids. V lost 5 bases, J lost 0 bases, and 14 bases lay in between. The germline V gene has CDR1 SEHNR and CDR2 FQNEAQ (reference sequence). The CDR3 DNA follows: TGTGCCAGCAGCATCCCCCGTCCCAGCTCTGGAAACACCATATATTTT. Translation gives CASSIPRPSSGNTIYF.

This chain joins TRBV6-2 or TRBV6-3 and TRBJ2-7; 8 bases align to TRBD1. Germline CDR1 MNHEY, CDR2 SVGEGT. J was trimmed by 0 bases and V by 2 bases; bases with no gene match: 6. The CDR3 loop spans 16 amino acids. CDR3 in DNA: TGTGCCAGCAGTTACCTGCGGACAGGGAGCTCCTACGAGCAGTACTTC. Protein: CASSYLRTGSSYEQYF.

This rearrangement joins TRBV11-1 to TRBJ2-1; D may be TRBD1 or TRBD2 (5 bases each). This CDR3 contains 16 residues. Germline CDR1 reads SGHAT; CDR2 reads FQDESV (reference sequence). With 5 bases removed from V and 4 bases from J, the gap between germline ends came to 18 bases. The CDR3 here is CASSPRAGTRYNEQFF. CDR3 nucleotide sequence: TGTGCCAGCAGCCCCCGTGCCGGGACCCGATACAATGAGCAGTTCTTC.

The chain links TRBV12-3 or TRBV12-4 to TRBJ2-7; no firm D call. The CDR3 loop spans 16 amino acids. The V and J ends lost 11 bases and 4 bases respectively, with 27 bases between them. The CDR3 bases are TGTGCCGGCCGACGTTTGACGCCTCCTTTACCTTACGAGCAGTACTTC. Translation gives CAGRRLTPPLPYEQYF.

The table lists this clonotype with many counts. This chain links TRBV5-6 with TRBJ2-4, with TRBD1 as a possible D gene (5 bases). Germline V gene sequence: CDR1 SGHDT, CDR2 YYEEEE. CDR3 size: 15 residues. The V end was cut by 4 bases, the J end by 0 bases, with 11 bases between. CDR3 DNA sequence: TGTGCCAGCAGCCTCCGACAGTTAGCCAAAAACATTCAGTACTTC. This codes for CASSLRQLAKNIQYF.

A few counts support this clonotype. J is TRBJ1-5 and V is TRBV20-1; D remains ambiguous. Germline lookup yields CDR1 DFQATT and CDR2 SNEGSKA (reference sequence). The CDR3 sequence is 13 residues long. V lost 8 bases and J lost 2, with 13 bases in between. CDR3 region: CSPEALGNQPQHF. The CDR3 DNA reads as TGCAGTCCCGAGGCCTTGGGCAATCAGCCCCAGCATTTT.

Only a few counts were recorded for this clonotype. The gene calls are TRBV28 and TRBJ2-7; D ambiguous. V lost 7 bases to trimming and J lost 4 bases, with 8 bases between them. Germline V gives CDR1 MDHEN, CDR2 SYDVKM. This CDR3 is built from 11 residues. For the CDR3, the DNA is TGTGCCAGCACCCTGGGTTACGAGCAGTACTTC. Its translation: CASTLGYEQYF.

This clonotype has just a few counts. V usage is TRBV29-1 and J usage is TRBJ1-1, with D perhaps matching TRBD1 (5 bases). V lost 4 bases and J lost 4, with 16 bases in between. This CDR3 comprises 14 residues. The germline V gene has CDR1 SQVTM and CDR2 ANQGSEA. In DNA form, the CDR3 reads TGCAGCGTTGTTCCCGGGGCTCCGGGCACTGAAGCTTTCTTT. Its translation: CSVVPGAPGTEAFF.

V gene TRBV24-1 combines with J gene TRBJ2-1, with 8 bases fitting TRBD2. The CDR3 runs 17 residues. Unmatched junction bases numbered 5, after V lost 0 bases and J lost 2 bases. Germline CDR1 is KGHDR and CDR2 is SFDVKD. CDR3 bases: TGTGCCACCAGTGATTTGCAGAGCGGGAGTACCTACAATGAGCAGTTCTTC. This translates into CATSDLQSGSTYNEQFF.

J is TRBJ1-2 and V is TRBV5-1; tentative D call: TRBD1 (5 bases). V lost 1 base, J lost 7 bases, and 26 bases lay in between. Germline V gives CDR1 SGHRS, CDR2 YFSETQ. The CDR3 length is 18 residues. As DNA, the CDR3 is TGCGCCAGCAGCTTGTCGCGAAGGGGTGGGGGAGAGGATCTTGGCTACACCTTC. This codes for CASSLSRRGGGEDLGYTF.

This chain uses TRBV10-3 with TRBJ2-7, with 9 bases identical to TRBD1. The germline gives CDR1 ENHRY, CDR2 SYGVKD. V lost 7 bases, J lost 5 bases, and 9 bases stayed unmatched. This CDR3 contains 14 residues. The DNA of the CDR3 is TGTGCCATCACCGAAAGACAGGGGGTCCACGAGCAGTACTTC. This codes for CAITERQGVHEQYF.

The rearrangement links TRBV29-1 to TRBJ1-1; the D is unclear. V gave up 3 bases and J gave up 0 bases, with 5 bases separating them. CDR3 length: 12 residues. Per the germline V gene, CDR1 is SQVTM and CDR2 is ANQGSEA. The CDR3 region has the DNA TGCAGCGTTGAGGGAGTGAACACTGAAGCTTTCTTT. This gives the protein CSVEGVNTEAFF.

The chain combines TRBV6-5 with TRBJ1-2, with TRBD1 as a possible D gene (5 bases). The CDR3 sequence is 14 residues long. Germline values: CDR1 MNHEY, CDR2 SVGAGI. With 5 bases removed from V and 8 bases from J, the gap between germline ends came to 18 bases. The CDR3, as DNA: TGTGCCAGCAGTCACAACAAGGGACTAGAGGGCTACACCTTC. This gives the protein CASSHNKGLEGYTF.